This T cell receptor beta chain was documented in a study of cytomegalovirus exposure and HLA in healthy donors (dated by TCRdb to between 2016 and 2019). About the full investigation: In an earlier analysis of approximately 500 of the donors, approximately 260 Gb of sequence data and 117 million unique TCR beta sequences from about 179 million T cells were reported. About 280 gigabases of sequencing data and around 85 million unique TCR sequences made up an early release that covered about 640 HLA-typed donors. The genetic ancestry cluster associated with self-reported Caucasian donors included about 81% of the approximately 410 genotyped donors. The aim of the study was to test whether cataloging public T cell receptors could identify signatures of past pathogen exposure. The study used immunosequencing to profile the T cell repertoires of 666 subjects and linked those repertoires to cytomegalovirus serostatus. Besides the first cohort of 666 subjects, a separate validation cohort made up of 120 different subjects was used. To predict cytomegalovirus infection status, the study combined high-throughput TCR immunosequencing, statistical association of individual TCRs with disease status, and machine learning. In a later analysis, previously published TCR beta repertoires from hundreds of donors were re-analyzed and high-resolution HLA genotyping was added so that TCR occurrence patterns could be studied. The later analysis used no new phenotypic data to find candidate immune exposures, relying instead on TCR beta sequences and their occurrence across donors. An earlier analysis of roughly 600 of the donors used high-throughput TCR beta sequencing to judge whether each TCR beta V gene segment behaved as functional or pseudogenic. Alongside the repertoire data, information on donor age, sex, ethnicity and CMV serostatus was compiled. In a later genetic analysis, genome-wide SNP genotypes for about 65% of the 666 donors were used, and that subset was treated as a discovery cohort. All discovery cohort repertoires had been generated on a single sequencing platform. Both class I and class II loci were covered by HLA typing, at four-digit resolution. The number of typed donors differed by locus: roughly 629-630 for A, B, C, DRB1 and DQB1; some 540 for DQA1; around 610 for DPA1; and about 450 for DPB1. Because of strong linkage in the cohort, roughly five DR-DQ haplotypes were treated as single units for association and clustering. Among 398 genotyped donors of the cohort, an average of around 240,000 unique TCR beta nucleotide sequences were sequenced per donor, roughly a sixth of them non-productive. Study-wide conclusions, independent of this receptor: The authors suggested that the approach could potentially be generalized to other disease states and immunological phenotypes. This cohort had only TCR beta chains sequenced, and the lack of alpha or paired-chain data limited which features could be detected. Linkage disequilibrium might explain the correlated functional status among segregating V segments, but an unknown experimental factor could not be ruled out. A cluster of highly shared sequence variants was judged likely to be a technical artifact of the sequencing pipeline. Cytomegalovirus status was reported to be diagnosed by the classifier with high specificity and sensitivity in both the original and validation cohorts. Because HLA typing was unavailable for some donors at each locus, only the typed subset was used in association tests. Sequencing depth was assumed to be roughly uniform across donors in the presence/absence analyses, though that assumption may not hold. V-gene and J-gene trimming of TCR beta chains was associated with a missense DCLRE1C variant in a later genetic analysis, and the association was replicated in an independent cohort. Most TCR sequences were seen in very few donors, while some public TCRs were found in many individuals. A total of fewer than 200 TCR beta chains were listed by the study as associated with cytomegalovirus. In vitro tests confirmed that a few of the cytomegalovirus-associated TCR beta chains recognize cytomegalovirus antigens. About 17 rarely observed V segments, including chromosome 9 orphons, were excluded from the earlier analysis of some 590 of the donors because counts were too low. A further reported finding was that TCR beta sequences accurately predicted the HLA-A and HLA-B alleles for most subjects in the first cohort. Some IMGT-functional V segments, including TRBV6-2 and TRBV6-3, could not be told apart with the 87-base-pair reads, so those segments were excluded. In a later genetic analysis, fewer N-insertions in productive TCRs were reported among donors in an Asian-associated ancestry cluster than the approximately 710-donor mean. According to a later analysis, parvovirus B19, influenza, CMV and Epstein-Barr virus appeared linked to several top co-occurrence clusters. Immune exposure information for the cohort was limited to CMV serostatus. In a later analysis, HLA-associated TCR beta chains showed more clonal expansion and lower generation probabilities than non-associated chains that were equally common. According to a later analysis, TCR association rates differed among HLA loci, with DRB1 alleles showing the most associated TCRs and HLA-C alleles showing the fewest. Most CMV-associated TCR beta chains appeared to be HLA-restricted in a later analysis, and the HLA associations seemed to be driven largely by CMV exposure. Assigning TCR associations to individual alleles was difficult when HLA alleles, especially DR and DQ, strongly co-occurred. Specific HLA alleles were associated with 15,000 to 20,000 TCR beta sequences at a false discovery rate of 0.05 in a later analysis. In an earlier analysis of 500 to 650 of the donors, most TCR beta V segments appeared in productive rearrangements about 87% or about 30% of the time, broadly matching IMGT annotations.

V is cut back by 3 bases and J by 5 bases, with 8 bases in the junction unmatched. Spanning cysteine to phenylalanine, the CDR3 consists of 15 amino acids. Solely the CDR3 DNA is kept, with 45 bases framed from the first base. CDR1 MNHEY and CDR2 SMNVEV are derived from the germline V gene (reference sequence). The cohort consisted of approximately 670 healthy bone marrow donors. At the time of sampling, all cohort members were nominally healthy, though unrecorded immune exposures were likely present. The donor tested CMV seronegative and was one of the 352 seronegative cohort members. Each donor provided a peripheral blood sample, and peripheral blood mononuclear cells were used for TCR beta sequencing. Genomic DNA extraction from the blood cell samples was performed with the Qiagen DNeasy Blood Extraction Kit. Library preparation employed the immunoSEQ multiplex PCR assay. A mixture of 60 forward primers for TCR Vbeta segments and 13 reverse primers for TCR Jbeta segments was used in the multiplex PCR. The CDR3 region of rearranged TCR beta genes was amplified from genomic DNA with a multiplex PCR assay. Amplified TCR beta libraries were sequenced as 87-base-pair reads on the Illumina HiSeq System. Per the original workflow: A later analysis tallied around 80 million unique TCR beta chains across the roughly 610 repertoires, and around 10 million of those chains were shared by two or more donors. Raw reads were error-corrected and collapsed into unique sequences with a nearest-neighbor algorithm that merged closely related sequences to remove PCR and sequencing errors. V, D and J gene segments were assigned by aligning CDR3 sequences to IMGT reference sequences. Each retained sequence needed at least a six-nucleotide match to both a V gene segment and a J gene segment. Rearrangements were classified as productive when the CDR3 lacked stop codons and remained in frame with V and J, and all other rearrangements were classified as non-productive. Following IMGT convention, CDR3 was defined as the stretch from the second conserved V-encoded cysteine up to the conserved J-encoded phenylalanine. The earlier analysis of about 610 of the donors excluded any sequence lacking an unambiguous match to a single V gene segment. In an earlier analysis of approximately 590 of the donors, a V segment was called functional when productive rearrangements were above 56.7%, and segregating when the standard deviation between donors exceeded 5%. A statistical classification framework was developed to diagnose cytomegalovirus status using the catalog of TCR beta chain sequences. V and J gene assignment, in a later analysis, came from comparing TCR nucleotide sequences with IMGT/GENE-DB human TR gene sequences. In a later analysis, CDR3 sequences and most-parsimonious VDJ recombination scenarios were assigned using the TCRdist pipeline. A later analysis defined each TCR beta chain by its CDR3 amino acid sequence plus V-gene family, and excluded reads lacking a unique V-gene family. In a later analysis, several hundred highly shared, low-generation-probability nucleotide sequences were removed to address suspected cross-contamination and a sequencing artifact. In a later analysis, a clonal expansion index for each public chain was calculated from normalized within-repertoire ranks of inferred template counts. In a later analysis, generation probabilities were computed using a VDJ recombination model fitted to out-of-frame rearrangements, and the results were checked against IGoR. A later analysis scored TCR-TCR, TCR-HLA and TCR-CMV co-occurrence with hypergeometric tests, applying a repertoire-size bias correction to TCR pairs. A later analysis estimated false discovery rates by permuting HLA or CMV assignments 20 times. In a later analysis, co-occurring TCRs were grouped using DBSCAN, and TCRdist sequence similarity was added for clustering within HLA-allele-positive subsets. Co-occurrence clustering excluded repertoires with fewer than 30,000 or more than 120,000 public chains, plus five with anomalous nucleotide sharing. Imported from immuneACCESS, the table was reduced by TCRdb to in-frame sequences with V and J called. These copies leave out some clones; in studies compared against another copy, an unresolved V gene accounts for under half, and the cause of the remainder is not known. V and J calls and clone size are those listed in that table; D and trimming were worked out from the DNA. Within this sample are over 150,000 clones, with roughly 83% of them counted one time only. The ten largest clones add up to 1.2% of the sample.

As concerns this clone: Its target antigen remains unknown. No base quality values were provided; no much bigger clone lies one nucleotide off.

This clonotype was sampled from a boy younger than 10 in good health and CMV-seronegative. The receptor chain draws on TRBV27 and TRBJ1-1; the junction holds 8 bases that match TRBD1. Sequencing was performed on PBMCs. Here the CDR3 is given as CASSFYQGAGTEAFF. DNA sequence: TGTGCCAGCAGTTTTTACCAGGGGGCCGGGACTGAAGCTTTCTTT.